This T cell receptor beta chain was recovered during a study of CD8 T cells in Susac syndrome. With random hexamers, reverse transcription was performed on about 0.5 to 1 ug of RNA. The method of amplification for TCR beta CDR3 was immunoSEQ multiplex PCR, covering 54 Vbeta and 13 Jbeta. TCRdb re-derived calls from the immunoSEQ multiplex PCR reads in MiXCR, one entry per CDR3 protein. Of under 150,000 distinct CDR3 sequences listed, approximately 95% are singletons. CD8+ and CD4+ T cells from blood underwent TCR beta sequencing, which was carried out in a high-throughput format. The CDR3 has 15 residues. The J segment lost 3 bases and the V segment lost 5 bases, leaving 4 bases of the junction unmatched. Germline CDR1 is SQVTM and CDR2 is ANQGSEA.

The chain carries TRBV29-1 and TRBJ2-5; the match to TRBD2 covers 15 bases. The material sequenced was CD8+ T cells from PBMCs. The clonotype originates from a human donor in good health. The DNA for the CDR3 is TGCAGCGTTCCAGGACTAGCGGGAGGGGAAGAGACCCAGTACTTC. Its protein product is CSVPGLAGGEETQYF.